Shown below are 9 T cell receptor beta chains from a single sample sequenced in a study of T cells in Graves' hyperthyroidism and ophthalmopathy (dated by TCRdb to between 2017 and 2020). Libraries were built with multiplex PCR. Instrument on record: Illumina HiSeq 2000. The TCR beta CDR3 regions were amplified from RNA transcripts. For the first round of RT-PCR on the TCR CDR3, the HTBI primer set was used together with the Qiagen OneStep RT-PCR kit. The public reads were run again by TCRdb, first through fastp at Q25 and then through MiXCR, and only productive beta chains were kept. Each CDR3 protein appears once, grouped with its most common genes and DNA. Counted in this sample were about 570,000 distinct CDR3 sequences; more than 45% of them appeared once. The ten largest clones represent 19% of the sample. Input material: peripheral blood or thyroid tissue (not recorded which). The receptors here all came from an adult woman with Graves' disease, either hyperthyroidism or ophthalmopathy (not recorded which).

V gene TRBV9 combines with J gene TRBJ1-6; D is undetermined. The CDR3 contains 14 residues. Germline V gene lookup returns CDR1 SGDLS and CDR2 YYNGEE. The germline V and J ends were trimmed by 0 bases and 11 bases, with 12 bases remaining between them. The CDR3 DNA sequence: TGTGCCAGCAGCGTAGAGGCGACGTACGCACCCCTCCACTTT. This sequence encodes CASSVEATYAPLHF.

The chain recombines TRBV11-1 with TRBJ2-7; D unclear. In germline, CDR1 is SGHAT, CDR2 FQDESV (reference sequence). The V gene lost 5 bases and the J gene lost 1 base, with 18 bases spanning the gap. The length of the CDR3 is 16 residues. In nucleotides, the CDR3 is TGTGCCAGCAGCCAATTCCCTCTACGGCGGTCCTACGAGCAGTACTTC. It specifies CASSQFPLRRSYEQYF.

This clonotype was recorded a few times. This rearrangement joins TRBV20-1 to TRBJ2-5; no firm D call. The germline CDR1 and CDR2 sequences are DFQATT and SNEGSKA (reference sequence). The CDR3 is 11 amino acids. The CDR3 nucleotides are TGCAGCTTGGCCGGGCGAGAGACCCAGTACTTC. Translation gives CSLAGRETQYF.

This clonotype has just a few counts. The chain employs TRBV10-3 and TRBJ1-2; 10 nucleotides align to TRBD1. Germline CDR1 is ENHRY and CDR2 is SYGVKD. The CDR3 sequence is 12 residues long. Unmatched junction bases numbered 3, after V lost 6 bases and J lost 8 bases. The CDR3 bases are TGTGCCATCAGGGGACAGGGGACCGGCTACACCTTC. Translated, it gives CAIRGQGTGYTF.

The CDR3 is CASSYRRSVTQPEAFF. In DNA form, the CDR3 reads TGTGCCAGCAGTTACAGGCGATCTGTTACCCAACCTGAAGCTTTCTTT. This chain uses TRBV6-5 with TRBJ1-1; the D is unclear. V was trimmed by 2 bases and J by 6 bases, leaving 19 bases between them. Germline V gene data show CDR1 as MNHEY and CDR2 as SVGAGI. This CDR3 contains 16 residues.

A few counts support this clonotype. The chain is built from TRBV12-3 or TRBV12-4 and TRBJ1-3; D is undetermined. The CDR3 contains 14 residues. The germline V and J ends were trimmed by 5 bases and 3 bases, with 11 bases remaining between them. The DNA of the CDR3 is TGTGCCAGCAGTCTCCGTGGGGTTGGAAACACCATATATTTT. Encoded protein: CASSLRGVGNTIYF.

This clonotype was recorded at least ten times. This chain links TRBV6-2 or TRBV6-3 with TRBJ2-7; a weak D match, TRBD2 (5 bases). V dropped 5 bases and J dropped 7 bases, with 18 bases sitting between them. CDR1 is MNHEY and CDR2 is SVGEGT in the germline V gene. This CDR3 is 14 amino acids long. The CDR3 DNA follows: TGTGCCAGCAGTAGCGGCCATGAATGGAGGGAGCAGTACTTC. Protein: CASSSGHEWREQYF.

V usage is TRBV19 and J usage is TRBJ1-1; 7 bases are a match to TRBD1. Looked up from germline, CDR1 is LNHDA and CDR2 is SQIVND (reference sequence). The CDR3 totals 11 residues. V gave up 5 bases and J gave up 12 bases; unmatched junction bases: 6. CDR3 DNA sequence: TGTGCCAGTAGTGCCAACAGGGGAACTTTCTTT. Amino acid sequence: CASSANRGTFF.

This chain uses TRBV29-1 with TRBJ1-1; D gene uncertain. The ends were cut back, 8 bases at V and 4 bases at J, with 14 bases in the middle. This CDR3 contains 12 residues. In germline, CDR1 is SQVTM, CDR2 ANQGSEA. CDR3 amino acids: CSFKGASTEAFF. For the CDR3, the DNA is TGCAGCTTCAAGGGCGCCAGCACTGAAGCTTTCTTT.